This TCR beta chain was captured in a study of blood T cell repertoires in COVID-19. For the study at large: Acute-phase and convalescent COVID-19 samples originated in the United States, Italy and Spain. Sample material is recorded as cDNA or gDNA derived from T cells, B-cell-depleted T cells, or PBMCs.

The V and J ends lost 3 bases and 2 bases respectively, with 16 bases between them. CDR1 is GTSNPN, CDR2 SVGIG, per germline (reference sequence). This CDR3 has 15 residues. Authors' methods: Counts of nucleated cells, estimated from reference gene primer amplification, were obtained. The method was immunoSEQ multiplex PCR; TCRdb's version includes in-frame clones alone and lacks a portion of them. Clonal size and the V and J genes are those of that table, whereas D and trimming came from the DNA. The sample records fewer than 250,000 clones, around four fifths being singletons. The rearrangement uses TRBV30 and TRBJ2-5; D might be TRBD1 (6 bases). The sample comprised peripheral blood. The receptor was derived from a woman aged 45-59 years with acute or convalescent COVID-19. This CDR3 reads CAWSGSGTLQETQYF. CDR3 nucleotide sequence: TGTGCCTGGAGCGGTTCGGGGACACTACAAGAGACCCAGTACTTC.